This T cell receptor (beta chain) was identified during a study of T cell responses to AZD1222 COVID-19 vaccine. Clones were read by immunoSEQ multiplex PCR, and TCRdb kept only the in-frame ones, dropping some. The data show approximately 52,000 clones, approximately 86% seen once. The input for sequencing was peripheral blood, taken 28 days after the second AZD1222 dose. The TCR sequence derives from an adult who received the AZD1222 COVID-19 vaccine.

The CDR3 nucleotides read TGCAGCGGCACAGGGGGCAATGAGCAGTTCTTC. Translating it yields CSGTGGNEQFF. The rearrangement joins TRBV29-1 to TRBJ2-1; TRBD1 agrees at 8 bases. V lost 7 bases and J lost 6; bases outside the gene matches: 2. Germline loops: CDR1 SQVTM, CDR2 ANQGSEA. The CDR3 covers 11 residues.